This is a list of T cell receptor beta chains from one sample in a study of shared clonotypes between healthy human individuals. Data came from immunoSEQ multiplex PCR; TCRdb stores just in-frame clones and leaves some out. The data show over a million clones, approximately 98% seen once. Sequences were obtained from naive CD4+ T cells sorted from blood. Every receptor here comes from a man under 40 in good health. The CDR3 runs from the conserved cysteine through the conserved F or W. Fields, in order: V gene, D gene, J gene, clone size, CDR3 protein, CDR3 DNA. D genes are given only for firm matches. Clone size is shown for a subset of rows, as once, few, many or a class of expanded clone.

V gene: TRBV5-6
D gene: -
J gene: TRBJ2-5
clone size: once
CDR3 protein: CASSPGFEETQYF
CDR3 DNA: TGTGCCAGCAGTCCGGGATTTGAAGAGACCCAGTACTTC

V gene: TRBV14
D gene: -
J gene: TRBJ1-1
clone size: once
CDR3 protein: CASSQDLRSRDTEAFF
CDR3 DNA: TGTGCCAGCAGCCAAGATCTACGGTCAAGGGACACTGAAGCTTTCTTT

V gene: TRBV6-5
D gene: TRBD2
J gene: TRBJ2-7
clone size: few
CDR3 protein: CASSYLGLAGGEQYF
CDR3 DNA: TGTGCCAGCAGTTACCTAGGACTAGCGGGAGGTGAGCAGTACTTC

V gene: TRBV9
D gene: -
J gene: TRBJ2-3
clone size: many
CDR3 protein: CASSVVGAWTDTQYF
CDR3 DNA: TGTGCCAGCAGCGTAGTGGGGGCCTGGACAGATACGCAGTATTTT

V gene: TRBV6-5
D gene: -
J gene: TRBJ1-2
clone size: few
CDR3 protein: CASTRPLANYGYTF
CDR3 DNA: TGTGCCAGCACCCGACCGTTAGCTAACTATGGCTACACCTTC

V gene: TRBV9
D gene: -
J gene: TRBJ2-1
clone size: -
CDR3 protein: CASSLTGARGVNEQFF
CDR3 DNA: TGTGCCAGCAGCCTTACAGGAGCCCGAGGTGTGAATGAGCAGTTCTTC

V gene: TRBV28
D gene: -
J gene: TRBJ1-5
clone size: -
CDR3 protein: CASSPTGKPGVPQHF
CDR3 DNA: TGTGCCAGCAGTCCCACGGGGAAGCCCGGTGTGCCCCAGCATTTT

V gene: TRBV14
D gene: -
J gene: TRBJ2-1
clone size: -
CDR3 protein: CASSQELLRYYNEQFF
CDR3 DNA: TGTGCCAGCAGCCAAGAACTTCTACGCTACTACAATGAGCAGTTCTTC

V gene: TRBV7-9
D gene: -
J gene: TRBJ2-3
clone size: -
CDR3 protein: CASSGGPGDTQYF
CDR3 DNA: TGTGCCAGCAGTGGAGGTCCGGGGGATACGCAGTATTTT

V gene: TRBV27
D gene: TRBD1
J gene: TRBJ1-2
clone size: -
CDR3 protein: CASRPQGALFGYGYTF
CDR3 DNA: TGTGCCAGCAGACCACAGGGGGCCCTTTTTGGATATGGCTACACCTTC

V gene: TRBV29-1
D gene: TRBD2
J gene: TRBJ2-5
clone size: -
CDR3 protein: CSSNSGSGDQETQYF
CDR3 DNA: TGCAGCTCAAACAGCGGGAGTGGGGACCAAGAGACCCAGTACTTC

V gene: TRBV6-5
D gene: -
J gene: TRBJ1-3
clone size: -
CDR3 protein: CASSYFQSGNTIYF
CDR3 DNA: TGTGCCAGCAGTTACTTTCAATCTGGAAACACCATATATTTT

V gene: TRBV9
D gene: -
J gene: TRBJ1-2
clone size: -
CDR3 protein: CASSGLGRNYGYTF
CDR3 DNA: TGTGCCAGCAGTGGTTTGGGGAGGAACTATGGCTACACCTTC

V gene: TRBV21-1
D gene: -
J gene: TRBJ2-1
clone size: -
CDR3 protein: CASRRNEQFF
CDR3 DNA: TGTGCCAGCAGACGCAATGAGCAGTTCTTC

V gene: TRBV5-4
D gene: TRBD2
J gene: TRBJ2-1
clone size: -
CDR3 protein: CASSLRTSGGHNEQFF
CDR3 DNA: TGTGCCAGCAGCCTCAGGACTAGCGGGGGTCACAATGAGCAGTTCTTC

V gene: TRBV7-9
D gene: TRBD1
J gene: TRBJ1-2
clone size: -
CDR3 protein: CASSLGTGANYGYTF
CDR3 DNA: TGTGCCAGCAGCTTAGGGACAGGAGCTAACTATGGCTACACCTTC

V gene: TRBV9
D gene: TRBD2
J gene: TRBJ2-7
clone size: -
CDR3 protein: CASSTGTSSYEQYF
CDR3 DNA: TGTGCCAGCAGCACGGGGACTAGCTCCTACGAGCAGTACTTC

V gene: TRBV6-5
D gene: -
J gene: TRBJ2-2
clone size: -
CDR3 protein: CASSYEGSSVGELFF
CDR3 DNA: TGTGCCAGCAGTTACGAGGGGAGCTCTGTCGGGGAGCTGTTTTTT

V gene: TRBV5-1
D gene: TRBD1
J gene: TRBJ2-2
clone size: -
CDR3 protein: CASSPGTGVTGELFF
CDR3 DNA: TGCGCCAGCAGCCCCGGGACAGGGGTCACCGGGGAGCTGTTTTTT

V gene: TRBV18
D gene: -
J gene: TRBJ1-2
clone size: -
CDR3 protein: CASSPIDIGGYTF
CDR3 DNA: TGTGCCAGCTCACCAATCGATATCGGTGGCTACACCTTC

V gene: TRBV13
D gene: -
J gene: TRBJ2-3
clone size: -
CDR3 protein: CASSFPPTDRGYF
CDR3 DNA: TGTGCCAGCAGCTTCCCCCCCACGGACCGGGGGTATTTT

V gene: TRBV28
D gene: TRBD2
J gene: TRBJ2-7
clone size: -
CDR3 protein: CASSRSGRFEQYF
CDR3 DNA: TGTGCCAGCAGCAGAAGCGGGAGATTTGAGCAGTACTTC

V gene: TRBV28
D gene: -
J gene: TRBJ1-2
clone size: -
CDR3 protein: CASSPRGWGARANYGYTF
CDR3 DNA: TGTGCCAGCAGCCCCAGGGGTTGGGGGGCTCGAGCTAACTATGGCTACACCTTC

V gene: TRBV11-1
D gene: -
J gene: TRBJ1-1
clone size: -
CDR3 protein: CASSLAGSEAFF
CDR3 DNA: TGTGCCAGCAGCTTAGCGGGGTCTGAAGCTTTCTTT

V gene: TRBV5-4
D gene: -
J gene: TRBJ2-7
clone size: -
CDR3 protein: CASSLGPLDSYYEQYF
CDR3 DNA: TGTGCCAGCAGCTTGGGTCCCCTGGACAGTTATTACGAGCAGTACTTC

V gene: TRBV15
D gene: -
J gene: TRBJ2-7
clone size: -
CDR3 protein: CATRGGLGPTYEQYF
CDR3 DNA: TGTGCCACCAGAGGGGGGCTGGGGCCCACCTACGAGCAGTACTTC

V gene: TRBV11-2
D gene: TRBD1
J gene: TRBJ2-1
clone size: once
CDR3 protein: CASSTGTGSYNEQFF
CDR3 DNA: TGTGCCAGCAGCACGGGGACAGGGTCGTACAATGAGCAGTTCTTC

V gene: TRBV28
D gene: TRBD1
J gene: TRBJ1-2
clone size: -
CDR3 protein: CASSLEGQGYYGYTF
CDR3 DNA: TGTGCCAGCAGTTTGGAGGGACAGGGATACTATGGCTACACCTTC

V gene: TRBV27
D gene: TRBD1
J gene: TRBJ2-1
clone size: -
CDR3 protein: CASSPSDRGTYNEQFF
CDR3 DNA: TGTGCCAGCAGCCCCTCTGACAGGGGGACCTACAATGAGCAGTTCTTC

V gene: TRBV19
D gene: -
J gene: TRBJ1-5
clone size: -
CDR3 protein: CASTIGAGLKGPQHF
CDR3 DNA: TGTGCCAGTACCATAGGGGCAGGGTTGAAGGGGCCCCAGCATTTT

V gene: TRBV7-9
D gene: -
J gene: TRBJ2-7
clone size: -
CDR3 protein: CASSPRREQYF
CDR3 DNA: TGTGCCAGCAGCCCACGTAGGGAGCAGTACTTC

V gene: TRBV6-5
D gene: TRBD1
J gene: TRBJ1-3
clone size: -
CDR3 protein: CASSTGTAGNTIYF
CDR3 DNA: TGTGCCAGCAGTACCGGGACAGCTGGAAACACCATATATTTT

V gene: TRBV6-4
D gene: -
J gene: TRBJ2-3
clone size: -
CDR3 protein: CASSVSGLEGDTQYF
CDR3 DNA: TGTGCCAGCAGTGTTTCCGGACTGGAGGGGGATACGCAGTATTTT

V gene: TRBV19
D gene: TRBD2
J gene: TRBJ2-3
clone size: -
CDR3 protein: CAASLGPSGTDTQYF
CDR3 DNA: TGTGCCGCCAGTTTAGGTCCTAGCGGAACAGATACGCAGTATTTT

V gene: TRBV9
D gene: TRBD1
J gene: TRBJ2-2
clone size: -
CDR3 protein: CASSLPTGTANTGELFF
CDR3 DNA: TGTGCCAGCAGCCTACCGACAGGGACCGCGAACACCGGGGAGCTGTTTTTT

V gene: TRBV28
D gene: -
J gene: TRBJ2-2
clone size: -
CDR3 protein: CASSFSTGFTGELFF
CDR3 DNA: TGTGCCAGCAGTTTCTCCACGGGGTTTACCGGGGAGCTGTTTTTT

V gene: TRBV7-2
D gene: -
J gene: TRBJ2-6
clone size: -
CDR3 protein: CASSLGGANVLTF
CDR3 DNA: TGTGCCAGCAGCTTAGGTGGGGCCAACGTCCTGACTTTC

V gene: TRBV28
D gene: -
J gene: TRBJ1-2
clone size: -
CDR3 protein: CASSLRGVGGYTF
CDR3 DNA: TGTGCCAGCAGTTTACGGGGGGTAGGAGGCTACACCTTC

V gene: TRBV28
D gene: -
J gene: TRBJ1-5
clone size: -
CDR3 protein: CASPSNQPQHF
CDR3 DNA: TGTGCCAGCCCCAGTAATCAGCCCCAGCATTTT

V gene: TRBV7-7
D gene: TRBD2
J gene: TRBJ2-7
clone size: -
CDR3 protein: CATKRLAGEYEQYF
CDR3 DNA: TGTGCTACAAAAAGACTAGCGGGAGAGTACGAGCAGTACTTC

V gene: TRBV29-1
D gene: -
J gene: TRBJ2-5
clone size: -
CDR3 protein: CSVVGAMGQETQYF
CDR3 DNA: TGCAGCGTTGTGGGGGCTATGGGGCAAGAGACCCAGTACTTC

V gene: TRBV18
D gene: -
J gene: TRBJ2-2
clone size: -
CDR3 protein: CASSPSGDTGELFF
CDR3 DNA: TGTGCCAGCTCACCATCGGGGGACACCGGGGAGCTGTTTTTT

V gene: TRBV29-1
D gene: -
J gene: TRBJ1-1
clone size: -
CDR3 protein: CSVVQGVITEAFF
CDR3 DNA: TGCAGCGTCGTCCAGGGTGTAATTACTGAAGCTTTCTTT

V gene: TRBV14
D gene: TRBD2
J gene: TRBJ2-2
clone size: -
CDR3 protein: CASSQGSGTPGELFF
CDR3 DNA: TGTGCCAGCAGCCAAGGTAGCGGGACTCCCGGGGAGCTGTTTTTT

V gene: TRBV5-1
D gene: TRBD2
J gene: TRBJ2-5
clone size: -
CDR3 protein: CASSPRLADAKETQYF
CDR3 DNA: TGCGCCAGCAGCCCGAGACTAGCAGACGCGAAAGAGACCCAGTACTTC

V gene: TRBV11-1
D gene: -
J gene: TRBJ2-1
clone size: -
CDR3 protein: CASSLRLPGGNEQFF
CDR3 DNA: TGTGCCAGCAGCTTACGGCTTCCCGGGGGCAATGAGCAGTTCTTC

V gene: TRBV10-3
D gene: TRBD2
J gene: TRBJ2-7
clone size: -
CDR3 protein: CAISPPGGLEQYF
CDR3 DNA: TGTGCCATCAGCCCCCCGGGAGGGCTTGAGCAGTACTTC

V gene: TRBV9
D gene: -
J gene: TRBJ2-3
clone size: -
CDR3 protein: CASSVADLTDTQYF
CDR3 DNA: TGTGCCAGCAGCGTAGCCGACCTCACAGATACGCAGTATTTT

V gene: TRBV6-5
D gene: TRBD1
J gene: TRBJ1-2
clone size: -
CDR3 protein: CASSYLGQRNYGYTF
CDR3 DNA: TGTGCCAGCAGTTACTTGGGACAGAGGAACTATGGCTACACCTTC

V gene: TRBV19
D gene: -
J gene: TRBJ1-1
clone size: -
CDR3 protein: CASRVTGGNTEAFF
CDR3 DNA: TGTGCCAGTAGGGTAACAGGCGGGAACACTGAAGCTTTCTTT

V gene: TRBV28
D gene: TRBD2
J gene: TRBJ2-7
clone size: -
CDR3 protein: CASSFSGASYEQYF
CDR3 DNA: TGTGCCAGCAGTTTTAGCGGGGCCTCCTACGAGCAGTACTTC

V gene: TRBV6-6
D gene: -
J gene: TRBJ1-1
clone size: -
CDR3 protein: CASSYLGRVAEAFF
CDR3 DNA: TGTGCCAGCAGTTATCTAGGTCGTGTCGCTGAAGCTTTCTTT

V gene: TRBV4-1
D gene: -
J gene: TRBJ2-2
clone size: -
CDR3 protein: CASSQQDRNTGELFF
CDR3 DNA: TGCGCCAGCAGCCAACAGGACAGGAACACCGGGGAGCTGTTTTTT